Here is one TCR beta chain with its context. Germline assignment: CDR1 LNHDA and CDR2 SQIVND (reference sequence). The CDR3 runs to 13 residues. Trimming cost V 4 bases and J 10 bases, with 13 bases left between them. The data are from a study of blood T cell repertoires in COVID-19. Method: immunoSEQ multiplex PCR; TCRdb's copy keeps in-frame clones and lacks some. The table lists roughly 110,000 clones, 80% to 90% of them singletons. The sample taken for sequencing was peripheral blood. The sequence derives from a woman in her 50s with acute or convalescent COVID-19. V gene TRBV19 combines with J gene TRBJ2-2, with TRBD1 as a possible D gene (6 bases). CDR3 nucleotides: TGTGCCAGTAGTACCCACGGACAGTCGGAGCTGTTTTTT. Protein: CASSTHGQSELFF.